The 27 T cell receptor beta chains in this list originate from one sample, sequenced in a study of beta chain features in type 1 diabetes. The study reverse transcribed the entire isolated RNA, so it sequenced expressed TCRB transcripts. Data came from immunoSEQ multiplex PCR; TCRdb stores just in-frame clones and leaves some out. The sample shows fewer than 350,000 clones, around 16% of them seen only once. No cognate antigen is known for these TCRs. Study-wide points: When Type 1 diabetes patients were examined, their TCRB CDR3s proved moderately but significantly shorter in all four CD4+ subsets.

Sequencing was done on a sample of naive CD4+ T cells from blood. These receptors came from a man between 18 and 29 years old with type 1 diabetes.

J is TRBJ1-1 and V is TRBV5-1; D is possibly TRBD1 (6 bases). CDR1 and CDR2 (germline): SGHRS, YFSETQ. The V end was cut by 5 bases, the J end by 3 bases, with 14 bases between. This CDR3 comprises 14 residues. The CDR3, as DNA: TGCGCCAGCAGGGGGGGGGCCGTGCACACTGAAGCTTTCTTT. Translated, it gives CASRGGAVHTEAFF.

The rearrangement uses TRBV6-6 and TRBJ2-5, with a possible D match to TRBD1 (6 bases). This CDR3 comprises 16 residues. Looked up from germline, CDR1 is MNHNY and CDR2 is SVGAGI (reference sequence). V lost 5 bases and J 4 bases, leaving 20 bases between the germline ends. CDR3 DNA sequence: TGTGCCAGCAGTAACAGGGACACCCACGCGAGAGAGACCCAGTACTTC. Encoded protein: CASSNRDTHARETQYF.

This clone has only a few counts. V is TRBV29-1 and J is TRBJ2-3; D possibly corresponds to TRBD1 (6 bases). Trimming removed 0 bases at V and 1 base at J, with 14 bases between. This CDR3 is built from 16 residues. Germline V gene data show CDR1 as SQVTM and CDR2 as ANQGSEA. The CDR3 sequence: CSVEEGGRRGTDTQYF. DNA of the CDR3: TGCAGCGTTGAAGAAGGGGGTAGAAGAGGCACAGATACGCAGTATTTT.

This clone was observed a handful of times. This chain connects TRBV2 to TRBJ2-5, with a weak D call TRBD2 (6 bases). The germline CDR1 and CDR2 sequences are SNHLY and FYNNEI. CDR3 length equals 15 residues. The ends were cut back, 3 bases at V and 5 bases at J, with 16 bases in the middle. The CDR3 region has the DNA TGTGCCAGCAGTGATCGAGGCGGGACGAGGGAGACCCAGTACTTC. Amino acids: CASSDRGGTRETQYF.

The gene calls are TRBV18 and TRBJ2-3; tentatively, D is TRBD1 (6 bases). CDR3 length: 16 amino acids. Trimming removed 2 bases at V and 5 bases at J, with 17 bases between. Germline V gene lookup returns CDR1 KGHSH and CDR2 LQKENI. The CDR3 region is CASSPTRGGYGDTQYF. The CDR3 bases are TGTGCCAGCTCACCAACCAGGGGCGGATACGGAGATACGCAGTATTTT.

This chain connects TRBV10-3 to TRBJ2-7, with a weak D call TRBD1 (7 bases). V was shortened by 7 bases and J by 1 base, with 20 bases between the two germline ends. In germline, CDR1 is ENHRY, CDR2 SYGVKD. The CDR3 length is 16 residues. The CDR3 loop is CAITSEYTGDSYEQYF. The CDR3 nucleotides read TGTGCCATCACTAGCGAGTATACAGGGGATTCCTACGAGCAGTACTTC.

The CDR3, as DNA: TGTGCCAGCAGTCACAGGGGCTCGCACGAGCAGTACTTC. This translates into CASSHRGSHEQYF. V gene TRBV7-9 combines with J gene TRBJ2-7, with 7 positions matching TRBD1. The CDR3 runs 13 residues. V dropped 6 bases and J dropped 5; count of bases not matched to a gene: 7. The germline V gene encodes CDR1 SEHNR and CDR2 FQNEAQ (reference sequence). The variable domain in full, completed from reference TRBV7-9 and TRBJ2-7, reads DTGVSQNPRHKITKRGQNVTFRCDPISEHNRLYWYRQTLGQGPEFLTYFQNEAQLEKSRLLSDRFSAERPKGSFSTLEIQRTEQGDSAMYLCASSHRGSHEQYFGPGTRLTVT.

There are a few counts of this clone. The chain recombines TRBV30 with TRBJ2-7, with D maybe TRBD1 (5 bases). V was trimmed by 5 bases and J by 4 bases, leaving 9 bases between them. The germline CDR1 and CDR2 sequences are GTSNPN and SVGIG (reference sequence). The CDR3 totals 11 residues. In nucleotides, the CDR3 is TGTGCCTGGGGTAGGGGTTACGAGCAGTACTTC. Amino acids: CAWGRGYEQYF.

This rearrangement joins TRBV29-1 to TRBJ2-3; D ambiguous. CDR3 size: 15 residues. Germline CDR1 and CDR2: SQVTM and ANQGSEA. The germline V and J ends were trimmed by 4 bases and 3 bases, with 17 bases remaining between them. DNA of the CDR3: TGCAGCGTTGCTTGGCGGTTCAATCCGACAGATACGCAGTATTTT. Amino acid sequence: CSVAWRFNPTDTQYF.

This clone was observed a handful of times. This chain joins TRBV11-2 and TRBJ2-7; D unclear. Between the trimmed V and J ends, which lost 0 bases and 0 bases, there was a span of 12 bases. Looked up from germline, CDR1 is SGHAT and CDR2 is FQNNGV. CDR3 length: 16 amino acids. Written as DNA, the CDR3 is TGTGCCAGCAGCTTAGAGATGTCACTCGGCTCCTACGAGCAGTACTTC. Translated: CASSLEMSLGSYEQYF.

This clone was detected only a few times. The V gene is TRBV7-2, the J gene TRBJ2-3; TRBD1 might be the D (7 bases). Germline CDR1 and CDR2: SGHTA and FQGNSA. The V end lost 3 bases, the J end lost 0 bases, and 13 bases lay between the germline ends. The CDR3 is 16 residues long. Written as DNA, the CDR3 is TGTGCCAGCAGCTTCAGGGGGGCAGCCAGCACAGATACGCAGTATTTT. It encodes CASSFRGAASTDTQYF.

The chain combines TRBV7-2 with TRBJ2-3; the match to TRBD1 covers 8 bases. Germline lookup yields CDR1 SGHTA and CDR2 FQGNSA. With 1 base clipped from V and 1 base from J, the junction kept 4 bases outside the gene matches. CDR3 length: 16 residues. The CDR3 loop reads CASSLVHRGGTDTQYF. The CDR3 bases are TGTGCCAGCAGCTTAGTTCACAGGGGGGGCACAGATACGCAGTATTTT. Full variable domain (outside the CDR3, taken from reference TRBV7-2 and TRBJ2-3): GAGVSQSPSNKVTEKGKDVELRCDPISGHTALYWYRQSLGQGLEFLIYFQGNSAPDKSGLPSDRFSAERTGGSVSTLTIQRTQQEDSAVYLCASSLVHRGGTDTQYFGPGTRLTVL.

The genes are TRBV29-1 and TRBJ2-7; 7 bases match TRBD2. The length of the CDR3 is 13 residues. The ends lost 4 bases at V and 1 base at J; junction bases unmatched: 4. Germline V lookup: CDR1 SQVTM, CDR2 ANQGSEA. The chain's CDR3 is CSVGGRVSYEQYF. CDR3 coding DNA: TGCAGCGTTGGGGGGAGGGTTTCCTACGAGCAGTACTTC.

The rearrangement joins TRBV14 to TRBJ2-5; TRBD1 matches 7 bases. V trimming: 4 bases; J trimming: 1 base; junction bases outside the gene matches: 6. Germline loops: CDR1 SGHDN, CDR2 FVKESK. The CDR3 length is 15 residues. CDR3 DNA sequence: TGTGCCAGCAGCCCCTATAGACAGGGCCAAGAGACCCAGTACTTC. Protein: CASSPYRQGQETQYF.

The gene calls are TRBV30 and TRBJ1-2, with a weak D call TRBD1 (6 bases). CDR3 length: 12 residues. The V end lost 2 bases, the J end lost 9 bases, and 13 bases lay between the germline ends. In germline, CDR1 is GTSNPN, CDR2 SVGIG (reference sequence). The CDR3 is CAWSPQGRRYTF. The CDR3 DNA reads as TGTGCCTGGAGTCCCCAGGGGCGACGCTACACCTTC. Full variable domain (missing parts from reference TRBV30 and TRBJ1-2): SQTIHQWPATLVQPVGSPLSLECTVEGTSNPNLYWYRQAAGRGLQLLFYSVGIGQISSEVPQNLSASRPQDRQFILSSKKLLLSDSGFYLCAWSPQGRRYTFGSGTRLTVV.

This clone was seen just once. V and J are TRBV7-9 and TRBJ2-2; no definite D call. The CDR3 is made up of 16 amino acids. Looked up from germline, CDR1 is SEHNR and CDR2 is FQNEAQ (reference sequence). Trimming shortened V by 8 bases and J by 4 bases, and 20 bases separated the two germline ends. The chain's CDR3 is CASPPPDGGTTGELFF. The CDR3 region has the DNA TGTGCCAGCCCCCCCCCGGATGGCGGCACCACCGGGGAGCTGTTTTTT.

The table lists this clone with a few counts. V usage is TRBV29-1 and J usage is TRBJ2-1; 7 bases are a match to TRBD1. Germline loops: CDR1 SQVTM, CDR2 ANQGSEA. There are 12 residues in the CDR3. V was pared by 3 bases and J by 8 bases, with 4 bases of the junction left unmatched. Here the CDR3 DNA reads TGCAGCGTTGAGGGGACAGTTGATGAGCAGTTCTTC. Its protein product is CSVEGTVDEQFF.

Only a few counts were recorded for this clone. The J gene is TRBJ2-6, the V gene TRBV6-6, with a weak D call TRBD2 (5 bases). V shed 5 bases and J shed 3 bases, with 14 bases lying between them. This CDR3 has 16 residues. The germline CDR1 and CDR2 sequences are MNHNY and SVGAGI (reference sequence). CDR3 amino acids: CASSASGVHGANVLTF. The CDR3 DNA follows: TGTGCCAGCAGTGCCTCCGGGGTACATGGGGCCAACGTCCTGACTTTC.

The gene calls are TRBV6-5 and TRBJ1-1; TRBD1 is a possible D gene (5 bases). The V end lost 6 bases, the J end lost 8 bases, and 13 bases lay between the germline ends. The CDR3 totals 12 residues. Germline loops: CDR1 MNHEY, CDR2 SVGAGI. CDR3: CASSFDRTEAFF. Written as DNA, the CDR3 is TGTGCCAGCAGCTTCGACAGAACCGAAGCTTTCTTT.

This clone came up a few times. This chain uses TRBV11-2 with TRBJ2-1, with TRBD2 matching 11 bases. Germline CDR1 reads SGHAT; CDR2 reads FQNNGV. The CDR3 has 15 residues. Trimming at V came to 5 bases and at J to 5 bases, leaving 5 bases not matched to a gene. The CDR3 region has the DNA TGTGCCAGCAGCAATAGCGGGGGGGCGGACAATGAGCAGTTCTTC. As protein: CASSNSGGADNEQFF.

This clone was seen only a few times. The rearrangement links TRBV5-1 to TRBJ2-7; TRBD1 matches 10 bases. From germline, CDR1 is SGHRS and CDR2 YFSETQ. The CDR3 extends over 15 amino acids. V shed 4 bases, J shed 6 bases, and the junction held 10 bases outside the gene matches. Written as DNA, the CDR3 is TGCGCCAGCAGCGGGGGACAGGGGAACTTAGCCGAGCAGTACTTC. Amino acid sequence: CASSGGQGNLAEQYF.

This clone came up a few times. V is TRBV15 and J is TRBJ1-4, with 9 bases matching TRBD1. This CDR3 has 15 amino acids. The V gene end was trimmed by 6 bases and the J gene end by 7 bases; junction bases not matched to a gene: 9. Germline V CDR1 and CDR2: LNHNV, YYDKDF (reference sequence). The CDR3 spells CATRFTGGAGEKLFF. CDR3 coding DNA: TGTGCCACCAGGTTTACAGGGGGCGCGGGTGAAAAACTGTTTTTT.

This rearrangement joins TRBV28 to TRBJ1-6, with 8 bases lining up with TRBD1. Germline V gene data show CDR1 as MDHEN and CDR2 as SYDVKM. This CDR3 comprises 14 residues. V was pared by 3 bases and J by 13 bases, with 8 bases of the junction left unmatched. In nucleotides, the CDR3 is TGTGCCAGCAGTTTGATCCAGGGGGCGCGTCCCCTCCACTTT. This codes for CASSLIQGARPLHF.

This CDR3 is CASSFSSGDNQPQHF. For the CDR3, the DNA is TGTGCCAGCAGTTTTTCATCAGGGGACAATCAGCCCCAGCATTTT. V and J are TRBV28 and TRBJ1-5, with D possibly matching TRBD1 (6 bases). Germline-derived CDR1 and CDR2 are MDHEN and SYDVKM. With 3 bases removed from V and 3 bases from J, the gap between germline ends came to 12 bases. This CDR3 comprises 15 residues.

The chain links TRBV7-9 to TRBJ2-7; TRBD2 aligns across 14 bases. The trim removed 2 bases at V and 4 bases at J, leaving 7 bases unmatched. The germline V gene encodes CDR1 SEHNR and CDR2 FQNEAQ (reference sequence). CDR3 length: 17 residues. CDR3 in DNA: TGTGCCAGCAGCTTATGGACTAGCGGGAGGAGGGGTTACGAGCAGTACTTC. It encodes CASSLWTSGRRGYEQYF.

This clone has a handful of counts. This chain joins TRBV7-9 and TRBJ2-7; the match to TRBD1 covers 8 bases. The CDR3 extends over 16 amino acids. Germline V gives CDR1 SEHNR, CDR2 FQNEAQ (reference sequence). With 5 bases clipped from V and 3 bases from J, the junction kept 12 bases outside the gene matches. The CDR3 DNA reads TGTGCCAGCAGCCACAGAGTCCAGGGGGCCCACTACGAGCAGTACTTC. Amino acid sequence: CASSHRVQGAHYEQYF. Full variable domain (missing parts from reference TRBV7-9 and TRBJ2-7): DTGVSQNPRHKITKRGQNVTFRCDPISEHNRLYWYRQTLGQGPEFLTYFQNEAQLEKSRLLSDRFSAERPKGSFSTLEIQRTEQGDSAMYLCASSHRVQGAHYEQYFGPGTRLTVT.

V is TRBV6-5 and J is TRBJ2-7, with a weak D call TRBD1 (6 bases). Per the germline V gene, CDR1 is MNHEY and CDR2 is SVGAGI. This CDR3 spans 12 amino acids. V was cut by 2 bases and J by 7 bases, with 9 bases left in between. The CDR3 DNA is TGTGCCAGCAGTTACCGGGACAAGGAGCAGTACTTC. It is translated as CASSYRDKEQYF.